Sequencing of this TCR beta chain was carried out in a study of early T cells in non-severe SARS-CoV-2 infection. TCRdb reprocessed the 5' RACE reads via MiXCR and lists one record per CDR3 protein. The data contain tens of thousands of distinct CDR3 sequences, 12% of them singletons. This clonotype was seen only a few times. The TCR was taken from an adult who was a healthcare worker with PCR-confirmed SARS-CoV-2 infection or an uninfected control (not recorded which). The source material was whole blood.

In nucleotides, the CDR3 is TGCAGTGCTAGAGGAGACAGGGGGGAAGGCTACACCTTC. Translating it yields CSARGDRGEGYTF. This chain connects TRBV20-1 to TRBJ1-2; 9 bases align to TRBD1. This CDR3 is 13 amino acids long. The junction had 5 bases not matched to a gene; V was cut back by 1 base and J by 8 bases. CDR1 and CDR2 (germline): DFQATT, SNEGSKA (reference sequence).